The source of this TCR beta chain is a study of OX40 agonist ivuxolimab in advanced cancers. For context, the study as a whole: Ivuxolimab, which targeted the costimulatory receptor OX40 (CD134), was an agonistic, fully human IgG2 monoclonal antibody. Intravenous ivuxolimab was administered to patients every 2 weeks at six dose levels: 0.01, 0.1, 0.3, 1.5, 3 and 10 mg/kg. Prior anti-PD-1, anti-PD-L1 or anti-CTLA-4 therapy was permitted, and about two fifths of dose-escalation patients had received checkpoint inhibitors. A male proportion of approximately 83% and a mean age of approximately 62 years, ranging from roughly 20 to 80, were recorded for the dose-escalation cohort. Three dose-escalation patients achieved partial responses, one with hepatocellular carcinoma and two with cutaneous melanoma. The paper reports the monotherapy dose-escalation portion (N ≈ 50 patients) of the phase I ivuxolimab trial. Among the approximately 50 dose-escalation patients, approximately 20 had hepatocellular carcinoma, 15 or so melanoma, 9 renal cell carcinoma and 9 head and neck cancer. The purpose of peripheral TCRbeta sequencing was to test whether ivuxolimab changed TCR sequence diversity and led to clonal T-cell expansion.

Patients with autoimmune disease history or receiving systemic immunosuppression were excluded from the trial. In every dose cohort, peripheral blood was drawn for TCR sequencing at baseline, cycle 4 day 1, and cycle 7 day 1. The samples were taken from a phase I, first-in-human, multicenter, open-label dose-escalation trial of ivuxolimab. The trial enrolled adults with locally advanced or metastatic head and neck squamous cell, hepatocellular, melanoma or renal cell carcinoma. Before TCR sequencing, CD4+ and CD8+ T cells were separately sorted from peripheral blood. Genomic DNA was extracted from sorted cells for sequencing of the TCRbeta CDR3 region. TCRbeta CDR3 regions were sequenced using the immunoSEQ Assay. TCRdb took over this immuneACCESS table, retaining in-frame rearrangements with V and J assigned. Such tables are incomplete; in checked studies, under half of the missing clones stem from an unresolved V gene, and the remainder is unexplained. The sample table lists more than 80,000 clones, over 75% of them with a count of one. Approximately 0.49% of the sample goes to the ten largest clones.

The investigation overall reported the following: After ivuxolimab, CD8+ T cells had more expanded clones than CD4+ T cells on average. At doses from 0.1 to 3.0 mg/kg, clonal expansion was seen in both CD4+ and CD8+ blood T cells between baseline and week 6. In the 0.1-3.0 mg/kg groups, partial responders were among the patients with the lowest normalized peripheral clonal expansion, particularly in CD8+ T cells. Low levels of normalized T-cell clonal expansion were also seen in some patients who did not respond. Which antigens the clonally expanded peripheral T cells were specific for was not determined.

Points on this clone: Its antigen has not been determined. No quality values exist for individual bases; no much larger clone is one base distant.

CDR1 and CDR2 (SGHRS, YFSETQ) derive from the germline V gene. From cysteine to phenylalanine, the CDR3 is 12 amino acids long. Only CDR3 DNA remains: 36 bases, in frame from the first base. The V end gives up 4 bases and the J end 4 bases, leaving 1 base in the junction not matched to a gene. The chain is assembled from TRBV5-1 and TRBJ2-7, with 8 bases matching TRBD1. Sequenced here: CD4+ or CD8+ T cells sorted from blood, sampled in a trial of the OX40 agonist ivuxolimab. The receptor was derived from an adult with an advanced solid tumor such as melanoma, head and neck, liver or kidney cancer. CDR3 sequence: CASSQGAYEQYF. The DNA sequence is given as TGCGCCAGCAGCCAGGGGGCTTACGAGCAGTACTTC.